Listed here are 9 T cell receptor beta chains from one sample, sequenced in a study of response to subunit inactivated influenza vaccine. TCRdb reprocessed the RT-PCR reads with MiXCR, giving one entry per CDR3 protein. The repertoire holds hundreds of thousands of distinct CDR3 sequences, with about 25% as singletons. The material was CD4+ T cells sorted from PBMCs, obtained about 5 days after vaccination. The receptors come from a man over 45 who received an inactivated influenza vaccine.

The chain recombines TRBV29-1 with TRBJ2-7; no clear D gene. Germline loops: CDR1 SQVTM, CDR2 ANQGSEA. The length of the CDR3 is 13 residues. V was pared by 2 bases and J by 4 bases, with 12 bases between. The CDR3 DNA sequence: TGCAGCGTTGAATCCCCAGGAAAATACGAGCAGTACTTC. This sequence encodes CSVESPGKYEQYF.

V is TRBV25-1 and J is TRBJ2-1; D possibly corresponds to TRBD1 (5 bases). The length of the CDR3 is 13 residues. The V gene's germline CDR1 is MGHDK and CDR2 SYGVNS. V gave up 6 bases and J gave up 11 bases, with 17 bases separating them. The CDR3 sequence: CASSRAGFLQQFF. The CDR3 DNA sequence: TGTGCCAGCAGCCGGGCAGGGTTCTTACAGCAGTTCTTC.

The chain has TRBV7-2 and TRBJ2-5; no definite D call. The CDR3 has 14 residues. Trimming took off 5 bases at V and 5 bases at J, with 15 bases between the two ends. In germline, CDR1 is SGHTA, CDR2 FQGNSA. CDR3 DNA sequence: TGTGCCAGCAGCCAGATGGTTGGGCAGGAGACCCAGTACTTC. It codes for CASSQMVGQETQYF. The full variable domain, with the rest looked up from reference TRBV7-2 and TRBJ2-5, is GAGVSQSPSNKVTEKGKDVELRCDPISGHTALYWYRQSLGQGLEFLIYFQGNSAPDKSGLPSDRFSAERTGGSVSTLTIQRTQQEDSAVYLCASSQMVGQETQYFGPGTRLLVL.

V is TRBV20-1 and J is TRBJ2-1, with D tentatively TRBD1 (5 bases). The germline V gene has CDR1 DFQATT and CDR2 SNEGSKA (reference sequence). Trimming pared 6 bases from V and 4 bases from J, leaving 13 bases between. The CDR3 totals 13 residues. CDR3 DNA sequence: TGCAGTGCCTGGGGCAGGCAATACAATGAGCAGTTCTTC. It is translated as CSAWGRQYNEQFF.

This clonotype has a count of ten or more. The chain joins TRBV5-1 to TRBJ1-3, with TRBD1 as a possible D gene (5 bases). Deletions cut 6 bases from V and 2 bases from J, with 15 bases between. The germline V gene encodes CDR1 SGHRS and CDR2 YFSETQ. The CDR3 consists of 15 residues. For the CDR3, the DNA is TGCGCCAGCAACCGGGACGGCGGTCCTGGAAACACCATATATTTT. It is translated as CASNRDGGPGNTIYF.

The V gene is TRBV4-3, the J gene TRBJ2-2; D not certain. Deletions cut 2 bases from V and 2 bases from J, with 9 bases between. CDR1 is LGHNA and CDR2 is YSLEER in the germline V gene. CDR3 length: 15 amino acids. The DNA for the CDR3 is TGCGCCAGCAGCCAACAGATTGTAAACACCGGGGAGCTGTTTTTT. Translated: CASSQQIVNTGELFF.

This clonotype appeared a few times. V and J are TRBV29-1 and TRBJ2-1, with D perhaps assigned TRBD1 or TRBD2 (5 bases each). The germline CDR1 and CDR2 sequences are SQVTM and ANQGSEA. The CDR3 runs to 16 residues. Between the trimmed V and J ends, which lost 2 bases and 3 bases, there was a span of 17 bases. The CDR3 DNA follows: TGCAGCGTTGAACTCCCAGGGAGTACGATCTACAATGAGCAGTTCTTC. The encoded protein is CSVELPGSTIYNEQFF.

The gene calls are TRBV7-8 and TRBJ2-2; D is perhaps TRBD1 (6 bases). CDR1 and CDR2 from the germline V gene are SGHVS and FQNEAQ. The CDR3 extends over 14 amino acids. The V and J ends lost 5 bases and 6 bases respectively, with 13 bases between them. The CDR3: CASSLRTVSGELFF. As DNA, the CDR3 is TGTGCCAGCAGCCTCCGGACAGTTTCCGGGGAGCTGTTTTTT.

This clonotype was picked up a small number of times. This sequence joins TRBV7-9 and TRBJ2-1; D possibly corresponds to TRBD2 (5 bases). Trimming removed 3 bases at V and 0 bases at J, with 9 bases between. CDR1 SEHNR and CDR2 FQNEAQ come from the germline V gene (reference sequence). CDR3 length: 15 residues. In nucleotides, the CDR3 is TGTGCCAGCAGCTTTAAGCGGTTCTCCTACAATGAGCAGTTCTTC. Encoded protein: CASSFKRFSYNEQFF. Variable domain in full (rest from reference TRBV7-9 and TRBJ2-1): DTGVSQNPRHKITKRGQNVTFRCDPISEHNRLYWYRQTLGQGPEFLTYFQNEAQLEKSRLLSDRFSAERPKGSFSTLEIQRTEQGDSAMYLCASSFKRFSYNEQFFGPGTRLTVL.